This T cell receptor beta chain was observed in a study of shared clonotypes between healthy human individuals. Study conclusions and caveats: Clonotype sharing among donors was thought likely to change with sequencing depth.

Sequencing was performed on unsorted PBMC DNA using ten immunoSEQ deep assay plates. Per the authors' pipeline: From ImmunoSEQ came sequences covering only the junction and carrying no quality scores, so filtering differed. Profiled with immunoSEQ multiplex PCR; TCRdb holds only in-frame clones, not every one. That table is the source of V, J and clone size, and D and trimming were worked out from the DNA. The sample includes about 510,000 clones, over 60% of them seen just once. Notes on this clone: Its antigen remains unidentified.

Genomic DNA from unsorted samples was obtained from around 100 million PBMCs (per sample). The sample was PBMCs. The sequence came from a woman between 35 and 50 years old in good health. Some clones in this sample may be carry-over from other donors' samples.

The CDR3 sequence: CASSVGQAANYGYTF. The CDR3 DNA reads as TGTGCCAGCAGCGTTGGACAGGCCGCTAACTATGGCTACACCTTC. The chain joins TRBV6-1 to TRBJ1-2; 7 nucleotides agree with TRBD1. The CDR3 spans 15 residues. Germline CDR1 MNHNS, CDR2 SASEGT. With V trimmed by 6 bases and J by 0 bases, 7 bases remained unmatched.